This is a list of T cell receptor beta chains from one sample in a study of blood T cell repertoires in COVID-19. TCRdb's copy holds only in-frame clones and misses some; the assay was immunoSEQ multiplex PCR. The table includes about 230,000 clones, 85% to 90% detected once. The sample comprised peripheral blood. The receptors come from a man aged 50-59 years with COVID-19, enrolled during active disease. CDR3s include the opening cysteine and the closing phenylalanine or tryptophan. A D gene is named only where the DNA matches it firmly. Clone size is stated in some rows and not others, as once, few, many or a class when expanded.

J	V	D	size	DNA	CDR3
TRBJ2-3	TRBV24-1	.	.	TGTGCCACCAGTAGGCCAGGGGCAGATACGCAGTATTTT	CATSRPGADTQYF
TRBJ2-5	TRBV29-1	.	.	TGCAGCGTTGCCGCCGGAGGTCTCGGAGAGACCCAGTACTTC	CSVAAGGLGETQYF
TRBJ2-2	TRBV11-1	.	.	TGTGCCAGCAGCTTGGGGAGGAGTACCTACACCGGGGAGCTGTTTTTT	CASSLGRSTYTGELFF
TRBJ2-7	TRBV6-5	.	few	TGTGCCAGCAGTTACTCTCTGGAGACCTACGAGCAGTACTTC	CASSYSLETYEQYF
TRBJ1-2	TRBV27	.	once	TGTGCCAGCAGTTTAAATCCAGGACAGAACTATGGCTACACCTTC	CASSLNPGQNYGYTF
TRBJ1-2	TRBV9	TRBD1	.	TGTGCCAGCAGCCCCTGGGACAGTTCCTATGGCTACACCTTC	CASSPWDSSYGYTF
TRBJ1-2	TRBV19	.	once	TGTGCCAGTAGTAACGGGAATCCCGGGGATGGCTACACCTTC	CASSNGNPGDGYTF
TRBJ1-1	TRBV25-1	.	.	TGTGCCAGCAGTTTCGACAGGAACACTGAAGCTTTCTTT	CASSFDRNTEAFF
TRBJ1-4	TRBV24-1	TRBD1	.	TGTGCCACCAGTGATGGGACAGGGGGGAATGAAAAACTGTTTTTT	CATSDGTGGNEKLFF
TRBJ2-1	TRBV14	.	.	TGTGCCAGCAGCCAGGTCGGCGCCGCGGTCCCCAATGAGCAGTTCTTC	CASSQVGAAVPNEQFF
TRBJ1-4	TRBV9	.	few	TGTGCCAGCAGCGTTACAGGGAGGGATGAAAAACTGTTTTTT	CASSVTGRDEKLFF
TRBJ1-2	TRBV5-4	TRBD1	.	TGTGCCAGCAGCGAAAACCCGCAGGGGGCGGTAAACTATGGCTACACCTTC	CASSENPQGAVNYGYTF
TRBJ1-5	TRBV29-1	TRBD1	.	TGCAGCGTTGATCAGGGGGTGGGTCAGCCCCAGCATTTT	CSVDQGVGQPQHF
TRBJ1-5	TRBV7-2	.	.	TGTGCCAGCAGCCAGCAAGGGGGTAGCAATCAGCCCCAGCATTTT	CASSQQGGSNQPQHF
TRBJ2-7	TRBV5-4	.	.	TGTGCCAGCAGCTTGGGTGTGGATACGGGAACCTACGAGCAGTACTTC	CASSLGVDTGTYEQYF
TRBJ2-7	TRBV29-1	TRBD2	.	TGCAGCGTGACTACCGGACTAGCGGGAGCCTACGAGCAGTACTTC	CSVTTGLAGAYEQYF
TRBJ2-5	TRBV18	.	few	TGTGCCAGCTCACCACCCTTCCAGGGCAGGGTAGAAGAGACCCAGTACTTC	CASSPPFQGRVEETQYF
TRBJ2-1	TRBV2	TRBD1	.	TGTGCCAGCAGTCGCTTGGGACAGACCTACAATGAGCAGTTCTTC	CASSRLGQTYNEQFF
TRBJ1-3	TRBV4-3	TRBD1	once	TGCGCCAGCAGCGACAGGGTGGGTGGCACCATATATTTT	CASSDRVGGTIYF
TRBJ1-2	TRBV28	.	.	TGTACCAGCAGGCTCGAGGAGGGGATCTTTGGCTACACCTTC	CTSRLEEGIFGYTF
TRBJ1-1	TRBV5-1	.	.	TGCGCCAGCAGCTTGGCAGGGGCCACTGAAGCTTTCTTT	CASSLAGATEAFF
TRBJ1-5	TRBV6-1	TRBD1	.	TGTGCCAGCAGTGAAGGTGGGCAAGGGACAGTAAAAAATCAGCCCCAGCATTTT	CASSEGGQGTVKNQPQHF
TRBJ1-3	TRBV7-2	.	.	TGTGCCAGCAACCCCGTCCCCCCCCATGAACTGTCTGGAAACACCATATATTTT	CASNPVPPHELSGNTIYF
TRBJ2-3	TRBV18	.	.	TGTGCCAGCTCACCACCGTTAGACACAGATACGCAGTATTTT	CASSPPLDTDTQYF